What follows describes a single T cell receptor (beta chain). Germline values: CDR1 SGHTA, CDR2 FQGNSA. The CDR3 is 16 amino acids. Trimming left V 3 bases short and J 0 bases short, with 9 bases between. This sample was included in a study of shared clonotypes between healthy human individuals. The repertoire was sequenced with immunoSEQ multiplex PCR; TCRdb's copy has only in-frame clones and lacks some. The table has around 2.3 million clones, about 94% seen once; the top ten hold 0.13%. The chain employs TRBV7-2 and TRBJ2-6; D is perhaps TRBD2 (5 bases). This clonotype was obtained from a man between 18 and 29 years old in good health. The material sequenced was naive CD4+ T cells sorted from blood. Subset specified: CD45RA+ positively selected. DNA for the CDR3: TGTGCCAGCAGCTTCTCGGGGATCTCTGGGGCCAACGTCCTGACTTTC. The encoded protein is CASSFSGISGANVLTF.